The sequence of this T cell receptor (beta chain) was determined in a study of neurological immune-mediated disorders. Study conclusions and caveats: One cluster of related CDR3 sequences contained, by phylogenetic grouping, the repertoires of 18 of 34 multiple sclerosis patients and formed a possible signature.

Libraries used 2 million unsorted PBMCs kept frozen in RNAlater. There are many counts of this clonotype. Its antigen is not identified. Synthesis of cDNA was accomplished via 5'RACE employing 10-nucleotide random UMIs. Each sequencing run yielded over 160 million TCR-beta sequences from 15-18 subjects. TCRdb reprocessed the 5' RACE reads via MiXCR and lists one record per CDR3 protein. The sample carries some 60,000 distinct CDR3 sequences, around 2.3% recorded once. From germline, CDR1 is MNHNS and CDR2 SASEGT. This CDR3 is 14 amino acids long. V was shortened by 5 bases and J by 2 bases, with 13 bases between the two germline ends.

This receptor was identified in a man aged 50 to 59 with multiple sclerosis. The V gene is TRBV6-1, the J gene TRBJ2-7; D remains unclear. The sample was PBMCs. The CDR3 here is CASSTRWSTYEQYF. CDR3 coding DNA: TGTGCCAGCAGTACCAGGTGGAGCACCTACGAGCAGTACTTC.